The clone carrying this TCR beta chain was observed once. The germline gives CDR1 SGHRS, CDR2 YFSETQ. This CDR3 spans 14 amino acids. V gave up 1 base and J gave up 0 bases, with 7 bases separating them. Per the original methods: Counts of nucleated cells, estimated from reference gene primer amplification, were obtained. Some clones are missing from TCRdb's copy, which holds only in-frame ones; the method was immunoSEQ multiplex PCR. V, J and clone size derive from that table, while D and trimming were established from the DNA sequence. The table records 90,000 to 100,000 clones, around 83% of them present only once. The sample is drawn from a study of blood T cell repertoires in COVID-19. For the study at large: Acute and convalescent COVID-19 specimens originated in the United States, Italy and Spain. Sample material is recorded as cDNA or gDNA derived from T cells, B-cell-depleted T cells, or PBMCs.

This TCR derives from a man aged 65 to 79 with active or convalescent COVID-19. This chain links TRBV5-1 with TRBJ2-5; D is unclear. Sequenced input: peripheral blood. The CDR3, as DNA: TGCGCCAGCAGCTTGTTGGCAGACCAAGAGACCCAGTACTTC. The encoded protein is CASSLLADQETQYF.